One TCR beta chain is described in this entry. Profiling relied on immunoSEQ multiplex PCR, and the TCRdb table lists in-frame clones only, not all of them. The sample consists of approximately 97,000 clones, around 90% of them appearing once. The sample comes from a study of control samples from healthy donors and cancer patients. The receptor comes from a human donor in good health. The donor label of this sample is uncertain. The specimen sequenced was blood.

CDR3 residues: CASSPPQGPPFTGELFF. The CDR3 region has the DNA TGTGCCAGCTCACCACCCCAGGGCCCCCCCTTCACCGGGGAGCTGTTTTTT. This chain connects TRBV18 to TRBJ2-2; TRBD1 is a possible D gene (5 bases). The germline gives CDR1 KGHSH, CDR2 LQKENI. The CDR3 has 17 amino acids. V was clipped by 0 bases and J by 4 bases, with 15 bases between them.